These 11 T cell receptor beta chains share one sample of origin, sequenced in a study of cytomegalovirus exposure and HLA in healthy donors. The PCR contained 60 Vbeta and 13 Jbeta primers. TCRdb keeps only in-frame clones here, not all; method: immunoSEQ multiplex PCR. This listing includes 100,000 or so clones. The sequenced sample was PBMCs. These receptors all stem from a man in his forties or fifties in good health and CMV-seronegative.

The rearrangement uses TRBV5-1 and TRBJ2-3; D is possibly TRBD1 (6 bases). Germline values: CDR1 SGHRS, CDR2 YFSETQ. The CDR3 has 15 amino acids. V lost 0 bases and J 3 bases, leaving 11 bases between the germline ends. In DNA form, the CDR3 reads TGCGCCAGCAGCTTGGTCACAGGGTATACAGATACGCAGTATTTT. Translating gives CASSLVTGYTDTQYF.

Here the CDR3 reads CAWSARGGNTEAFF. The CDR3 coding sequence is TGTGCCTGGAGTGCCCGCGGGGGGAACACTGAAGCTTTCTTT. The chain has TRBV30 and TRBJ1-1; weak D call: TRBD1 (5 bases). Trimming removed 1 base at V and 1 base at J, with 10 bases between. Germline V CDR1 and CDR2: GTSNPN, SVGIG (reference sequence). This CDR3 has 14 residues.

Written as DNA, the CDR3 is TGCAGTGCTGCGTACAGTTACGAGCAGTACTTC. Translation gives CSAAYSYEQYF. J is TRBJ2-7 and V is TRBV20-1; D is ambiguous. This CDR3 spans 11 amino acids. Germline V CDR1 and CDR2: DFQATT, SNEGSKA (reference sequence). Trimming cost V 5 bases and J 4 bases, with 9 bases left between them.

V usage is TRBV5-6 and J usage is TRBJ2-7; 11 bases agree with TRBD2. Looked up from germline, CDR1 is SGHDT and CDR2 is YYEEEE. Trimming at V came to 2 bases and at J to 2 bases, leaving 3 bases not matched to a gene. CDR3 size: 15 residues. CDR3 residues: CASSLMTSGAYEQYF. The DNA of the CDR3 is TGTGCCAGCAGCTTAATGACTAGCGGGGCCTACGAGCAGTACTTC.

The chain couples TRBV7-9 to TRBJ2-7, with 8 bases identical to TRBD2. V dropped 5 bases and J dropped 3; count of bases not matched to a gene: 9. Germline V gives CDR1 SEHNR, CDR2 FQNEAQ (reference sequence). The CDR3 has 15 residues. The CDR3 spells CASSPRASGGYEQYF. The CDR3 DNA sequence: TGTGCCAGCAGCCCCCGGGCCAGCGGGGGCTACGAGCAGTACTTC. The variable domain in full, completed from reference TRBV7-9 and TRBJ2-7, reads DTGVSQNPRHKITKRGQNVTFRCDPISEHNRLYWYRQTLGQGPEFLTYFQNEAQLEKSRLLSDRFSAERPKGSFSTLEIQRTEQGDSAMYLCASSPRASGGYEQYFGPGTRLTVT.

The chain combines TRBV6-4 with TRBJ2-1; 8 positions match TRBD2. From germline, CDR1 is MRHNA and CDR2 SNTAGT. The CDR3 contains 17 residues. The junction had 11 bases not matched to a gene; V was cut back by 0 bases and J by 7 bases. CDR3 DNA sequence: TGTGCCAGCAGTGACTCGTTGCCTAGCGGGCGAGGGAATGAGCAGTTCTTC. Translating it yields CASSDSLPSGRGNEQFF.

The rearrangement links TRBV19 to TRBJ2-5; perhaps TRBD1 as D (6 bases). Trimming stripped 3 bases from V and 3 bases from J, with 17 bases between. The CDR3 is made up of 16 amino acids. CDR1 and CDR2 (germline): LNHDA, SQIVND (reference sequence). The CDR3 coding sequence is TGTGCCAGTAGTATTCTTGGAGGACAGTCAAAAGAGACCCAGTACTTC. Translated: CASSILGGQSKETQYF.

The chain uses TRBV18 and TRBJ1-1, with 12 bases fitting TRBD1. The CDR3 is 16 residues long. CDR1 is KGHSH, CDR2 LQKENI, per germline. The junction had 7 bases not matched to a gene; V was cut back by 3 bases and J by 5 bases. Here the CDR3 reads CASSPLGTGGGTEAFF. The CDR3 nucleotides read TGTGCCAGCTCACCGCTCGGGACAGGGGGCGGAACTGAAGCTTTCTTT.

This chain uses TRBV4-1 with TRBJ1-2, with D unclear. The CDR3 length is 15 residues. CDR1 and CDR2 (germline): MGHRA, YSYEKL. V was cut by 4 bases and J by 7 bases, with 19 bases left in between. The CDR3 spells CASSLRVGEKSGYTF. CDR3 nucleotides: TGCGCCAGCAGCCTACGGGTCGGGGAGAAGAGTGGCTACACCTTC.

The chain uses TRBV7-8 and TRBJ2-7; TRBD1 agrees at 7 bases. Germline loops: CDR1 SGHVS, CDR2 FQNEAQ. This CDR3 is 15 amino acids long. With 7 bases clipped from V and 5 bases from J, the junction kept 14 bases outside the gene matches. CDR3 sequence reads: CASISLEGGFDEQYF. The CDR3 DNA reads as TGTGCCAGCATTTCCCTGGAAGGGGGCTTCGACGAGCAGTACTTC.

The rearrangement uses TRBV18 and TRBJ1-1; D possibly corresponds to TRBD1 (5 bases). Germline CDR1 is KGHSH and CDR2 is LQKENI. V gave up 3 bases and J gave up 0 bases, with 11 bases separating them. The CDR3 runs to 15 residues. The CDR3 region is CASSPPGHLNTEAFF. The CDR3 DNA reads TGTGCCAGCTCACCGCCCGGACATCTGAACACTGAAGCTTTCTTT.